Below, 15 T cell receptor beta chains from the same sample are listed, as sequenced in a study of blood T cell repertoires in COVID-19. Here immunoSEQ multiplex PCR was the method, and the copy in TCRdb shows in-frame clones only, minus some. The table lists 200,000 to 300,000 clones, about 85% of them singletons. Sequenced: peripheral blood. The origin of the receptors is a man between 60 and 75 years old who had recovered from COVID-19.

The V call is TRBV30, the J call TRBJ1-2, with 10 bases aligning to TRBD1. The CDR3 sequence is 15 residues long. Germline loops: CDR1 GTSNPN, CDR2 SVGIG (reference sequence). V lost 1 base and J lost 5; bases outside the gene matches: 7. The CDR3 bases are TGTGCCTGGAGTGCTAGACAGGGGGCGGTGTATGGCTACACCTTC. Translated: CAWSARQGAVYGYTF.

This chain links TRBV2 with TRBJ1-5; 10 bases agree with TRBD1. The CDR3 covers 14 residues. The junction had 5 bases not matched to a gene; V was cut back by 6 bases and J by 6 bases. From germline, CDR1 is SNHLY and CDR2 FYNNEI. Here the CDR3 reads CASRVGQGGQPQHF. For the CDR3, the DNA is TGTGCCAGCAGGGTCGGACAGGGGGGTCAGCCCCAGCATTTT. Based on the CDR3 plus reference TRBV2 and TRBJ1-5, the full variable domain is EPEVTQTPSHQVTQMGQEVILRCVPISNHLYFYWYRQILGQKVEFLVSFYNNEISEKSEIFDDQFSVERPDGSNFTLKIRSTKLEDSAMYFCASRVGQGGQPQHFGDGTRLSIL.

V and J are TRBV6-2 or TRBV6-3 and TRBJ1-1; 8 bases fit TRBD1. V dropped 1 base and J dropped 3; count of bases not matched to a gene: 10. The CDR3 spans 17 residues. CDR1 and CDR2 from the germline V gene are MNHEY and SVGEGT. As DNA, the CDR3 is TGTGCCAGCAGTTACTGGAGTAGCCAGACAGGGGACACTGAAGCTTTCTTT. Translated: CASSYWSSQTGDTEAFF.

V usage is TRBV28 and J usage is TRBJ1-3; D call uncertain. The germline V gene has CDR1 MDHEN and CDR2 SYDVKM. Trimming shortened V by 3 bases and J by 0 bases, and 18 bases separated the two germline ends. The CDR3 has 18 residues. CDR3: CASSFLGRGTSSGNTIYF. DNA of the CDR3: TGTGCCAGCAGTTTCCTGGGTCGGGGAACCAGCTCTGGAAACACCATATATTTT.

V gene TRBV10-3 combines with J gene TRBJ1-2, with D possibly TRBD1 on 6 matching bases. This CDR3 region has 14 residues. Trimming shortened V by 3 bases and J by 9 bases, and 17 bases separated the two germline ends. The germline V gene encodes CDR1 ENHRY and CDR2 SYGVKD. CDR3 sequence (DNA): TGTGCCATCAGTGATAGGTGGCAGGGGACGAGCTACACCTTC. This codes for CAISDRWQGTSYTF.

CDR3 in amino acids: CASSEPPSTGIETQYF. CDR3 nucleotides: TGTGCCAGCAGTGAACCCCCCTCAACAGGGATCGAGACCCAGTACTTC. This chain connects TRBV25-1 to TRBJ2-5, with a possible D match to TRBD1 (6 bases). There are 16 residues in the CDR3. V was pared by 2 bases and J by 5 bases, with 18 bases between. The germline V gene encodes CDR1 MGHDK and CDR2 SYGVNS.

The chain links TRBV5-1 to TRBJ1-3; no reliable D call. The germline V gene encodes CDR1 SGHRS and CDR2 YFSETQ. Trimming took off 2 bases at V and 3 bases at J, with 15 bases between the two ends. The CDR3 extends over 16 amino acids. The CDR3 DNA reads TGCGCCAGCAGCTTTATAGGAGGGAGGTTTGGAAACACCATATATTTT. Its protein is CASSFIGGRFGNTIYF.

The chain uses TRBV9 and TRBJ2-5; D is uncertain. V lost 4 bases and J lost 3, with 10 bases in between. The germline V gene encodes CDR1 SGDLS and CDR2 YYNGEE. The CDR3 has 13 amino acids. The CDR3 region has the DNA TGTGCCAGCAGCATCTTCCCGGAAGAGACCCAGTACTTC. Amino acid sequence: CASSIFPEETQYF. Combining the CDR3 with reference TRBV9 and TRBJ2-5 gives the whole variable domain DSGVTQTPKHLITATGQRVTLRCSPRSGDLSVYWYQQSLDQGLQFLIQYYNGEERAKGNILERFSAQQFPDLHSELNLSSLELGDSALYFCASSIFPEETQYFGPGTRLLVL.

The CDR3 reads CASSERQDNSPLHF. The DNA of the CDR3 is TGTGCCAGCAGTGAGAGACAGGATAATTCACCCCTCCACTTT. The V call is TRBV2, the J call TRBJ1-6; possible D gene TRBD1, 6 bases. The CDR3 extends over 14 amino acids. V dropped 3 bases and J dropped 5 bases, with 8 bases sitting between them. In germline, CDR1 is SNHLY, CDR2 FYNNEI. Drawing the rest from reference TRBV2 and TRBJ1-6, the complete variable domain is EPEVTQTPSHQVTQMGQEVILRCVPISNHLYFYWYRQILGQKVEFLVSFYNNEISEKSEIFDDQFSVERPDGSNFTLKIRSTKLEDSAMYFCASSERQDNSPLHFGNGTRLTVT.

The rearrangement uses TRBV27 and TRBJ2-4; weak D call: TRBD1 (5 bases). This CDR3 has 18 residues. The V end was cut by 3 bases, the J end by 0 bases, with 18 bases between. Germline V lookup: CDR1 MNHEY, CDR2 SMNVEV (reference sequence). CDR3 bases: TGTGCCAGCAGTTTCGAGTTTCGTCCAGGGATAGCCAAAAACATTCAGTACTTC. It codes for CASSFEFRPGIAKNIQYF.

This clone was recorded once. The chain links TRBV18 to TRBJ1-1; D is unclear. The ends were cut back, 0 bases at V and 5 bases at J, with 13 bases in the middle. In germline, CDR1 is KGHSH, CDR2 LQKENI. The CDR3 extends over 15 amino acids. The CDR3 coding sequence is TGTGCCAGCTCACCACCCCAGAATAGGGAGACTGAAGCTTTCTTT. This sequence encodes CASSPPQNRETEAFF.

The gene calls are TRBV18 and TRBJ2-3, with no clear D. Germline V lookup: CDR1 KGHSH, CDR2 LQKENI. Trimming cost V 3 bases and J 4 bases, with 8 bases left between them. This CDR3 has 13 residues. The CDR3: CASSPGRPDTQYF. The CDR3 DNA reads TGTGCCAGCTCACCGGGCAGACCAGATACGCAGTATTTT. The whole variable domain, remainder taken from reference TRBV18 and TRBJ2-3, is NAGVMQNPRHLVRRRGQEARLRCSPMKGHSHVYWYRQLPEEGLKFMVYLQKENIIDESGMPKERFSAEFPKEGPSILRIQQVVRGDSAAYFCASSPGRPDTQYFGPGTRLTVL.

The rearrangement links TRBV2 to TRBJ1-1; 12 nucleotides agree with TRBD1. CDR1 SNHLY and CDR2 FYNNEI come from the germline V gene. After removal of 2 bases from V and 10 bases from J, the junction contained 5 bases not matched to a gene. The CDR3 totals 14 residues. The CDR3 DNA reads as TGTGCCAGCAGTGAATCTGGGACAGGGGGCCCAGCTTTCTTT. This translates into CASSESGTGGPAFF.

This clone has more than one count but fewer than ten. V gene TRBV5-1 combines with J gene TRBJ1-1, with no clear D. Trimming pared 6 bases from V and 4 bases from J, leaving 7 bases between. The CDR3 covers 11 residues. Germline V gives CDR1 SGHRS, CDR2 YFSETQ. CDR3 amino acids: CASILVTEAFF. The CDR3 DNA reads TGCGCCAGCATACTGGTCACTGAAGCTTTCTTT.

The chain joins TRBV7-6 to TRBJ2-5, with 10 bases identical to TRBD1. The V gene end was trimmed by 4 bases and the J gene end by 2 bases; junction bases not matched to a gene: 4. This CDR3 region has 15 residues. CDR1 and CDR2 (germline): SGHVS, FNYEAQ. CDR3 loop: CASSWGTGAQETQYF. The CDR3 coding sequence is TGTGCCAGCAGCTGGGGGACAGGGGCACAAGAGACCCAGTACTTC.